Shown below are 17 T cell receptor beta chains from a single sample sequenced in a study of T cell responses to AZD1222 COVID-19 vaccine. This table comes from immunoSEQ multiplex PCR, and its TCRdb copy is limited to in-frame clones, with some not included. The data hold some 120,000 clones, with roughly four fifths observed a single time. The material sequenced was peripheral blood, taken on day 0 of AZD1222 vaccination. All receptors derive from an adult in good health.

This sequence joins TRBV5-1 and TRBJ1-1, with TRBD1 matching 7 bases. The CDR3 runs to 15 residues. V lost 0 bases to trimming and J lost 0 bases; unmatched junction nucleotides: 2. The V gene's germline CDR1 is SGHRS and CDR2 YFSETQ. The CDR3: CASSLAQGMNTEAFF. In DNA form, the CDR3 reads TGCGCCAGCAGCTTGGCACAGGGGATGAACACTGAAGCTTTCTTT.

V gene TRBV23-1 combines with J gene TRBJ2-1, with 9 bases fitting TRBD2. TRBV23-1 is an ORF; its function is uncertain. V shed 3 bases and J 8 bases; nucleotides not matched to a gene: 5. This CDR3 spans 14 amino acids. The CDR3, as DNA: TGCGCCAGCAGTCACGCGGGGGGGCGGGATGAGCAGTTCTTC. This encodes CASSHAGGRDEQFF.

The chain couples TRBV11-3 to TRBJ2-2; D gene ambiguous. Trimming cost V 1 base and J 4 bases, with 13 bases left between them. Germline CDR1 and CDR2: SGHNT and YENEEA. The CDR3 has 16 residues. The DNA for the CDR3 is TGTGCCAGCAGCTTAGCCCCAGGTATCGGCACCGGGGAGCTGTTTTTT. Its translation: CASSLAPGIGTGELFF.

The chain links TRBV18 to TRBJ2-5; D is perhaps TRBD1 (6 bases). This CDR3 is built from 14 residues. Trimming left V 6 bases short and J 4 bases short, with 15 bases between. Germline V gives CDR1 KGHSH, CDR2 LQKENI. The CDR3 reads CASSPQGKAETQYF. For the CDR3, the DNA is TGTGCCAGCTCTCCCCAGGGGAAGGCAGAGACCCAGTACTTC.

This clone showed up just once. This chain links TRBV2 with TRBJ2-7; D gene uncertain. This CDR3 is 12 amino acids long. Between the trimmed V and J ends, which lost 6 bases and 2 bases, there was a span of 8 bases. The germline CDR1 and CDR2 sequences are SNHLY and FYNNEI. The CDR3 sequence is CASSETPYEQYF. DNA for the CDR3: TGTGCCAGCAGCGAGACCCCCTACGAGCAGTACTTC.

This clone was seen a handful of times. This chain connects TRBV5-6 to TRBJ2-1; D gene ambiguous. The CDR3 is 15 amino acids. Per germline, CDR1 SGHDT and CDR2 YYEEEE. Trimming shortened V by 0 bases and J by 3 bases, and 10 bases separated the two germline ends. The CDR3 here is CASSLDGRNYNEQFF. The CDR3 region has the DNA TGTGCCAGCAGCTTGGACGGACGAAACTACAATGAGCAGTTCTTC.

The chain links TRBV3-1 (or the pseudogene TRBV3-2) to TRBJ2-7; D might be TRBD1 (6 bases). V was clipped by 0 bases and J by 3 bases, with 12 bases between them. CDR1 and CDR2 from the germline V gene are LGHDT and YNNKEL (reference sequence). The CDR3 extends over 15 amino acids. CDR3 in amino acids: CASSQEGDNYYEQYF. The CDR3 DNA sequence: TGTGCCAGCAGCCAAGAGGGGGACAATTACTACGAGCAGTACTTC.

The chain employs TRBV28 and TRBJ1-4; 8 bases line up with TRBD1. Germline trimming cut 4 bases from V and 7 bases from J; bases unmatched to any gene: 8. This CDR3 is 15 amino acids long. Looked up from germline, CDR1 is MDHEN and CDR2 is SYDVKM. CDR3 protein: CASSSPGQGGEKLFF. As DNA, the CDR3 is TGTGCCAGCAGTTCCCCAGGACAGGGAGGTGAAAAACTGTTTTTT.

This chain links TRBV19 with TRBJ1-1; D ambiguous. The CDR3 is 14 residues long. In germline, CDR1 is LNHDA, CDR2 SQIVND (reference sequence). The V end was cut by 5 bases, the J end by 1 base, with 11 bases between. CDR3 nucleotides: TGTGCCAGTAGTTGGCTTCCCGGGAACACTGAAGCTTTCTTT. It codes for CASSWLPGNTEAFF.

This rearrangement joins TRBV5-1 to TRBJ2-5; the D is unclear. In germline, CDR1 is SGHRS, CDR2 YFSETQ. Trimming stripped 3 bases from V and 7 bases from J, with 16 bases between. CDR3 length: 14 amino acids. DNA for the CDR3: TGCGCCAGCAGCTCCCTGACGGTGGTAGGGACCCAGTACTTC. It encodes CASSSLTVVGTQYF.

This clone came up once. The V gene is TRBV28, the J gene TRBJ1-2, with D uncertain. In germline, CDR1 is MDHEN, CDR2 SYDVKM. The CDR3 contains 16 residues. The V end was cut by 4 bases, the J end by 5 bases, with 20 bases between. The CDR3 DNA sequence: TGTGCCAGCAGTTACCCGGTCTTGGTCTCGGGTTATGGCTACACCTTC. It encodes CASSYPVLVSGYGYTF.

In nucleotides, the CDR3 is TGCGCCAGCAGCATAGGGACTAGCGTCCAAGAGACCCAGTACTTC. Amino acid sequence: CASSIGTSVQETQYF. J is TRBJ2-5 and V is TRBV5-1; 10 bases align to TRBD2. V lost 4 bases and J lost 1; bases outside the gene matches: 4. The CDR3 is made up of 15 amino acids. Germline CDR1 and CDR2: SGHRS and YFSETQ.

CDR3 sequence (DNA): TGTGCCAGCAGTGACCCGACAAGCTACGAGCAGTACTTC. The encoded protein is CASSDPTSYEQYF. The chain employs TRBV2 and TRBJ2-7; D is ambiguous. The germline V gene encodes CDR1 SNHLY and CDR2 FYNNEI. The V end lost 3 bases, the J end lost 3 bases, and 9 bases lay between the germline ends. The CDR3 is 13 residues long.

The genes are TRBV28 and TRBJ1-2; tentative D call: TRBD1 (5 bases). The V end lost 7 bases, the J end lost 4 bases, and 13 bases lay between the germline ends. This CDR3 contains 13 residues. Germline V gene lookup returns CDR1 MDHEN and CDR2 SYDVKM. As DNA, the CDR3 is TGTGCCAGCACCCCGGGGGATGCCTATGGCTACACCTTC. It codes for CASTPGDAYGYTF.

This clone turned up a few times. The V call is TRBV14, the J call TRBJ2-1; 13 bases match TRBD2. This CDR3 comprises 17 residues. The germline CDR1 and CDR2 sequences are SGHDN and FVKESK. The V segment lost 3 bases and the J segment 7 bases; nucleotides outside the gene matches: 9. In DNA form, the CDR3 reads TGTGCCAGCAGCCAGTTTCGGACTAGCGGGGGTTGGAATGAGCAGTTCTTC. This sequence encodes CASSQFRTSGGWNEQFF.

This chain links TRBV11-2 with TRBJ2-3; D gene uncertain. The length of the CDR3 is 13 residues. Trimming cost V 0 bases and J 6 bases, with 7 bases left between them. The V gene's germline CDR1 is SGHAT and CDR2 FQNNGV. CDR3 sequence (DNA): TGTGCCAGCAGCTTAGATCCTGAGGATACGCAGTATTTT. Residues: CASSLDPEDTQYF.

This chain uses TRBV19 with TRBJ1-6; D unresolved. CDR1 is LNHDA, CDR2 SQIVND, per germline (reference sequence). The CDR3 is made up of 13 amino acids. The V and J ends lost 7 bases and 9 bases respectively, with 13 bases between them. The CDR3 sequence is CASKEGIRSPLHF. DNA for the CDR3: TGTGCCAGTAAGGAGGGAATTCGTTCACCCCTCCACTTT.